A selection of T cell receptor beta chains follows, all from one sample in a study of shared T cell receptors in the human thymus. Method: immunoSEQ multiplex PCR; TCRdb's copy keeps in-frame clones and lacks some. The sample comprises roughly 700,000 clones, around nine tenths of which are singletons, and over 0.008% rests with the top ten. These records were also assigned to another study, of human thymus T cells.

The sequenced material came from thymocytes. These receptors originate from a boy younger than two with a congenital heart defect. The conserved cysteine and the conserved F or W are not part of the CDR3 here.

j_call | v_call | cdr3_aa
TRBJ1-1 | TRBV4-3 | ASSQGGELVGGPNTEAF
TRBJ1-2 | TRBV18 | ASSPNPAGNYGYT
TRBJ1-1 | TRBV19 | ASSVGGAAGTTEAF
TRBJ2-1 | TRBV9 | ASSLLERGRREQF
TRBJ1-2 | TRBV9 | ASSGGYGYT
TRBJ1-6 | TRBV27 | ASSPRFGGSYNSPLH
TRBJ2-3 | TRBV9 | ASRPSLAEVTDTQY
TRBJ2-3 | TRBV19 | ASRDRAGCGTDTQY
TRBJ2-3 | TRBV5-1 | ASSLMGAAPDTQY
TRBJ2-5 | TRBV21-1 | ASSTDRGAETQY
TRBJ2-1 | TRBV28 | ASSTGTAYNEQF
TRBJ2-7 | TRBV7-2 | ASSSQTGRRTRPYEQY
TRBJ2-7 | TRBV5-1 | ASSRPGGGGLSYEQY
TRBJ1-4 | TRBV7-6 | ASSLAPGVGEKLF
TRBJ2-7 | TRBV11-2 | ASSILPKRGEQY
TRBJ2-2 | TRBV2 | ASSEAGSGGTGELF
TRBJ2-7 | TRBV27 | ASSLDYWTSGSGEQY
TRBJ2-3 | TRBV4-3 | ASSKGAGLSTDTQY
TRBJ1-1 | TRBV7-6 | ASSTSVPKDRGRRDTEAF
TRBJ2-7 | TRBV11-1 | ASSPRDSLIYSSYEQY
TRBJ1-4 | TRBV19 | ASRRDSTTNEKLF
TRBJ2-7 | TRBV28 | ASSLCETSGRAPVYEQY